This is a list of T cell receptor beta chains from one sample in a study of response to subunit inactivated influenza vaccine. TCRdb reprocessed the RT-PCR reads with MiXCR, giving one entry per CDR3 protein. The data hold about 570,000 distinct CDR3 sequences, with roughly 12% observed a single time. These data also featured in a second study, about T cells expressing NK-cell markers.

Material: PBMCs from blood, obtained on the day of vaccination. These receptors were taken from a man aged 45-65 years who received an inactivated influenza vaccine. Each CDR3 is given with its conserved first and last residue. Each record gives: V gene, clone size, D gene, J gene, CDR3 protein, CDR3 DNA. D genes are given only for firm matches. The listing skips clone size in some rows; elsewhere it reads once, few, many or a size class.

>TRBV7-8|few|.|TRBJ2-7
CASVRPALYEQYF
TGTGCCAGCGTGAGGCCAGCCCTCTACGAGCAGTACTTC
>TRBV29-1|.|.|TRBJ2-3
CSVEVGSDTQYF
TGCAGCGTTGAAGTTGGGTCAGATACGCAGTATTTT
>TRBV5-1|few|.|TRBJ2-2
CASSSMGGSGELFF
TGCGCCAGCAGCAGCATGGGAGGTTCCGGGGAGCTGTTTTTT
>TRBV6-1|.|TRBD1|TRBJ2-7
CASSTGGASYEQYF
TGTGCCAGCAGTACAGGGGGCGCAAGCTACGAGCAGTACTTC
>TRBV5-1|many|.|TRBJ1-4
CASSLGYATNEKLFF
TGCGCCAGCAGCTTGGGGTACGCAACTAATGAAAAACTGTTTTTT
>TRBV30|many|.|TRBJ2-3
CAWSFIGDTQYF
TGTGCCTGGAGTTTCATTGGAGATACGCAGTATTTT
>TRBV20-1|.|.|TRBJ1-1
CSARSSGRTNTEAFF
TGCAGTGCTAGGTCCTCGGGACGGACGAACACTGAAGCTTTCTTT
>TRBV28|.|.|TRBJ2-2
CASRTATPNTGELFF
TGTGCCAGCAGGACAGCGACTCCGAACACCGGGGAGCTGTTTTTT
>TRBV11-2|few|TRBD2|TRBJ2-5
CASSLTSGNNRETQYF
TGTGCCAGCAGCTTGACTAGCGGAAACAATCGGGAGACCCAGTACTTC
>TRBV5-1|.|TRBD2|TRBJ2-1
CASSLVLAGGLDEQFF
TGCGCCAGCAGCTTGGTACTAGCGGGAGGTCTGGATGAGCAGTTCTTC
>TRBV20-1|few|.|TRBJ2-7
CSARHRIGWYEQYF
TGCAGTGCTAGACATCGAATAGGGTGGTACGAGCAGTACTTC
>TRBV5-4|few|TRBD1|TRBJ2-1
CASSRGQPKNNEQFF
TGTGCCAGCAGCCGGGGACAGCCAAAGAACAATGAGCAGTTCTTC
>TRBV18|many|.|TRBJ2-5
CASSPPVGTGWKTQYF
TGTGCCAGCTCACCACCGGTTGGAACAGGGTGGAAGACCCAGTACTTC
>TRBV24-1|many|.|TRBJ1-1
CATSDSGHLNTEAFF
TGTGCCACCAGTGATTCAGGACACTTGAACACTGAAGCTTTCTTT
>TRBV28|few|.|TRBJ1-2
CASRNGRRPYGYTF
TGTGCCAGCAGAAACGGCCGAAGACCCTATGGCTACACCTTC
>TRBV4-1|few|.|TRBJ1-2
CASSQDSQRTTNYGYTF
TGCGCCAGCAGCCAAGATTCCCAACGAACGACTAACTATGGCTACACCTTC
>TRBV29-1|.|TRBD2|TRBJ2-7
CSVEMGLAGGPYEQYF
TGCAGCGTTGAGATGGGACTTGCGGGAGGACCCTACGAGCAGTACTTC
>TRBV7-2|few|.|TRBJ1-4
CASSPDRVFNEKLFF
TGTGCCAGCAGCCCCGACCGGGTCTTCAATGAAAAACTGTTTTTT
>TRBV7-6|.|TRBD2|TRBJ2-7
CASSPGTSGAYEQYF
TGTGCCAGCAGTCCCGGGACTAGCGGTGCCTACGAGCAGTACTTC
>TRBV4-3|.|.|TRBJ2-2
CASSREKAAGELFF
TGCGCCAGCAGCCGCGAGAAGGCGGCCGGGGAGCTGTTTTTT
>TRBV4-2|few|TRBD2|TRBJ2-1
CASSQKMIMGSGRAGLDNEQFF
TGTGCCAGCAGCCAGAAGATGATTATGGGTAGCGGGAGGGCCGGGTTAGACAATGAGCAGTTCTTC
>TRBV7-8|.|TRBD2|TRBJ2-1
CASTKNRGPGLAGGGNEQFF
TGTGCCAGCACAAAGAACAGGGGACCGGGACTAGCGGGAGGAGGTAATGAGCAGTTCTTC
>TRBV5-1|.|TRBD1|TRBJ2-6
CASSLTTGYSGANVLTF
TGCGCCAGCAGCCTTACGACAGGGTACTCTGGGGCCAACGTCCTGACTTTC
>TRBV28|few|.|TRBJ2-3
CASSFSERADTQYF
TGTGCCAGCAGTTTTTCGGAAAGGGCAGATACGCAGTATTTT
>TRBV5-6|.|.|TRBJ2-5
CASTDLPDRLQETQYF
TGTGCCAGCACTGACCTGCCGGACAGACTCCAAGAGACCCAGTACTTC
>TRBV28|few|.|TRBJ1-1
CASSQAHTEAFF
TGTGCCAGCAGCCAAGCCCACACTGAAGCTTTCTTT
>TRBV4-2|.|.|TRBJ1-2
CASSLLTGLGDYGYTF
TGTGCCAGCAGCCTACTTACAGGGCTTGGGGACTATGGCTACACCTTC
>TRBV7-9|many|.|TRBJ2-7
CASSDGQQASYEQYF
TGTGCCAGCAGCGACGGACAGCAAGCCTCCTACGAGCAGTACTTC